This TCR beta chain was sequenced in a study of CD8+CD57+ T cells in acquired aplastic anemia. In regard to this clonotype: What it binds is unknown.

The CDR3 is made up of 14 amino acids. Germline V gene lookup returns CDR1 KGHDR and CDR2 SFDVKD. Between the trimmed V and J ends, which lost 5 bases and 5 bases, there was a span of 13 bases. All patients picked for sequencing had shown, by flow cytometry, an expansion of CD8+CD57+ cells. When blood sampling took place, the patients had received no therapy. Notes on the study in general: About 29 sequences, all CD8+ CDR3, were shared between patients and controls. Significant differences in CD8+ Simpson's diversity were not observed between patients and controls.

Genomic DNA, serving as template, underwent TCR beta VDJ and CDR3 profiling. TCRdb recomputed calls from the reads with MiXCR, one row per CDR3 protein. Of tens of thousands of distinct CDR3 sequences detected, 55% to 75% appear once; the ten largest clones hold roughly 80%. The TCR was taken from a human donor with aplastic anemia. This chain uses TRBV24-1 with TRBJ2-3; maybe TRBD1 (7 bases). Sequencing was done on a sample of sorted CD4+, CD8+, or CD8+CD57+ T cells (not recorded which) from PBMCs. The CDR3 here is CATSAEGAGDTQYF. The CDR3 coding sequence is TGTGCCACCAGTGCGGAGGGGGCGGGAGATACGCAGTATTTT.